Shown below are 15 T cell receptor beta chains from a single sample sequenced in a study of cytomegalovirus exposure and HLA in healthy donors. 60 Vbeta and 13 Jbeta primers were used in PCR. Sequenced by immunoSEQ multiplex PCR; TCRdb stores in-frame clones only, minus some. The repertoire holds 65,000 to 90,000 clones, under 85% seen once, with around 8.9% in the top ten. Sequencing input: PBMCs. All receptors derive from a woman between 40 and 55 years old in good health and CMV-seropositive.

The chain combines TRBV2 with TRBJ1-2; 8 bases agree with TRBD1. This CDR3 is 14 amino acids long. The V segment lost 8 bases and the J segment 3 bases; nucleotides outside the gene matches: 8. Germline CDR1 is SNHLY and CDR2 is FYNNEI. The CDR3 DNA follows: TGTGCCAGCCTGGAGGCACAGGGGGACTATGGCTACACCTTC. The encoded protein is CASLEAQGDYGYTF.

J is TRBJ1-6 and V is TRBV6-4; D uncertain. V lost 0 bases and J 8 bases, leaving 5 bases between the germline ends. CDR1 and CDR2 (germline): MRHNA, SNTAGT. The CDR3 is 13 residues long. The CDR3 reads CASSDSFDSPLHF. In DNA form, the CDR3 reads TGTGCCAGCAGTGACTCTTTCGATTCACCCCTCCACTTT.

CDR3 sequence reads: CASSLARYSEKAFF. CDR3 nucleotides: TGTGCCAGCAGCTTAGCGAGGTATTCGGAGAAAGCTTTCTTT. V and J are TRBV7-2 and TRBJ1-1; no definite D call. Germline loops: CDR1 SGHTA, CDR2 FQGNSA. CDR3 size: 14 residues. Trimming stripped 0 bases from V and 9 bases from J, with 14 bases between.

The CDR3 loop reads CASSEQQGGVQYF. The CDR3 bases are TGTGCCAGCAGTGAACAGCAAGGGGGGGTCCAGTACTTC. This chain uses TRBV25-1 with TRBJ2-5, with a tentative D call TRBD2 (7 bases). CDR3 length equals 13 residues. V lost 2 bases, J lost 10 bases, and 14 bases lay in between. Germline lookup yields CDR1 MGHDK and CDR2 SYGVNS.

The chain has TRBV19 and TRBJ1-2; 8 bases agree with TRBD1. CDR1 is LNHDA, CDR2 SQIVND, per germline (reference sequence). This CDR3 spans 14 amino acids. V lost 5 bases, J lost 8 bases, and 10 bases stayed unmatched. This CDR3 reads CASSQQPQGGGYTF. The CDR3 DNA is TGTGCCAGTAGTCAACAACCACAGGGGGGCGGCTACACCTTC.

The chain uses TRBV5-1 and TRBJ2-3, with 8 positions matching TRBD2. Germline CDR1 is SGHRS and CDR2 is YFSETQ. The V gene end was trimmed by 0 bases and the J gene end by 2 bases; junction bases not matched to a gene: 8. The CDR3 is 17 amino acids. As DNA, the CDR3 is TGCGCCAGCAGCTTGGGCGGGGTGCGGGGGGCCACAGATACGCAGTATTTT. Translated, it gives CASSLGGVRGATDTQYF.

In this sample, this clone turned up a few times. CDR3 region: CASSLYRALRGNTIYF. The CDR3 nucleotides read TGTGCCAGCAGTTTATACAGGGCCCTACGTGGAAACACCATATATTTT. This chain uses TRBV28 with TRBJ1-3; D might be TRBD1 (6 bases). V lost 1 base and J 3 bases, leaving 13 bases between the germline ends. CDR3 size: 16 residues. The germline CDR1 and CDR2 sequences are MDHEN and SYDVKM.

J is TRBJ2-7 and V is TRBV7-9, with TRBD1 matching 8 bases. V gave up 0 bases and J gave up 2 bases; unmatched junction bases: 6. In germline, CDR1 is SEHNR, CDR2 FQNEAQ (reference sequence). The CDR3 covers 16 residues. The CDR3 here is CASSLAVRDRPYEQYF. CDR3 DNA: TGTGCCAGCAGCTTAGCGGTCCGGGACAGGCCCTACGAGCAGTACTTC.

This chain's CDR3 is CASFSRFEQYF. CDR3 coding DNA: TGTGCCAGCTTTTCTCGGTTCGAGCAGTACTTC. The chain uses TRBV28 and TRBJ2-7; D unclear. This CDR3 comprises 11 residues. Trimming took 8 bases from V and 6 from J, leaving 11 bases between them. In germline, CDR1 is MDHEN, CDR2 SYDVKM.

The J gene is TRBJ1-2, the V gene TRBV7-6; TRBD1 aligns across 8 bases. The trim removed 4 bases at V and 7 bases at J, leaving 5 bases unmatched. The CDR3 loop spans 13 amino acids. Looked up from germline, CDR1 is SGHVS and CDR2 is FNYEAQ. The DNA for the CDR3 is TGTGCCAGCAGCTCTAGGACAGGGCCTGGCTACACCTTC. This translates into CASSSRTGPGYTF.

The chain is built from TRBV9 and TRBJ1-2, with D uncertain. V shed 0 bases and J shed 3 bases, with 9 bases lying between them. Germline V gives CDR1 SGDLS, CDR2 YYNGEE. The CDR3 runs 14 residues. The CDR3 reads CASSVEIGDYGYTF. The CDR3, as DNA: TGTGCCAGCAGCGTAGAGATAGGAGACTATGGCTACACCTTC.

V and J are TRBV5-1 and TRBJ1-5, with 7 bases lining up with TRBD1. The CDR3 is made up of 15 amino acids. J was trimmed by 4 bases and V by 5 bases; bases with no gene match: 9. CDR1 is SGHRS, CDR2 YFSETQ, per germline. The CDR3 reads CASRVGTAQNQPQHF. In DNA form, the CDR3 reads TGCGCCAGCAGGGTGGGGACAGCCCAAAATCAGCCCCAGCATTTT.

The V gene is TRBV2, the J gene TRBJ1-1; D is perhaps TRBD1 (6 bases). This CDR3 spans 16 amino acids. Germline V gene data show CDR1 as SNHLY and CDR2 as FYNNEI. Trimming cost V 6 bases and J 1 base, with 18 bases left between them. DNA of the CDR3: TGTGCCAGCAGGTGGAGGGGGGGAATAGGGAACACTGAAGCTTTCTTT. Its protein product is CASRWRGGIGNTEAFF.

The chain has TRBV15 and TRBJ2-5; 7 positions match TRBD1. J gave up 2 bases and V 1 base, and 1 base lay outside the gene matches. The CDR3 runs 14 residues. Per germline, CDR1 LNHNV and CDR2 YYDKDF (reference sequence). CDR3 nucleotide sequence: TGTGCCACCAGCAGAGGCAGGGGGCAAGAGACCCAGTACTTC. This codes for CATSRGRGQETQYF.

This clone came up once. CDR3 bases: TGTGCCAGTAGTGCCGGGACAGCCTCCTACGAGCAGTACTTC. Amino acids: CASSAGTASYEQYF. This sequence joins TRBV19 and TRBJ2-7, with TRBD1 matching 7 bases. The CDR3 covers 14 residues. Trimming cost V 5 bases and J 0 bases; bases outside gene matches: 4. Germline V gene lookup returns CDR1 LNHDA and CDR2 SQIVND (reference sequence).